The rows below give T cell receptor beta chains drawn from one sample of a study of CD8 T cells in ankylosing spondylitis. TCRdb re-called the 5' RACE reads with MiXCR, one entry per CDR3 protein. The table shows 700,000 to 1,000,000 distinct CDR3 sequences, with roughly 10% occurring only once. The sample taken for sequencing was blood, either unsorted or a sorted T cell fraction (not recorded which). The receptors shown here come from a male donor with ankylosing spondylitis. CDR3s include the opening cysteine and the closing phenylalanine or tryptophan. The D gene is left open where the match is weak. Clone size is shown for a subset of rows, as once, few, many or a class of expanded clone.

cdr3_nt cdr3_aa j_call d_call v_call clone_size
TGTGCCAGCACTAGCGGGATCCTCTACGAGCAGTACTTC CASTSGILYEQYF TRBJ2-7 TRBD2 TRBV28 .
TGTGCCACCAGTGATCGGGGACAGGGGAACCTCTACGAGCAGTACTTC CATSDRGQGNLYEQYF TRBJ2-7 TRBD1 TRBV24-1 .
TGCAGCCCGAAAGGGACAGGGAATCAGCCCCAGCATTTT CSPKGTGNQPQHF TRBJ1-5 TRBD1 TRBV20-1 few
TGTGCAGCCACGGTAGCGGGATTGAGGGAGACCCAGTACTTC CAATVAGLRETQYF TRBJ2-5 TRBD2 TRBV6-1 .
TGTGCCAGCTCACCAGACAGGGCCCACGAGCAGTACTTC CASSPDRAHEQYF TRBJ2-7 TRBD1 TRBV18 few
TGTGCCATCAGTGAGGCCGGGACAGGGGCTAAGCAGTACTTC CAISEAGTGAKQYF TRBJ2-7 TRBD1 TRBV10-3 many
TGCAGTGCTAGTATTCTAGCGGCCCTCAATGAGCAGTTCTTC CSASILAALNEQFF TRBJ2-1 TRBD2 TRBV20-1 few
TGTGCCAGCAGTTTCGACAGGGAGGGTCCCCAGCATTTT CASSFDREGPQHF TRBJ1-5 TRBD1 TRBV7-2 many
TGCGCCAGCAGCTTGGCACCCCCGGAGACCCAGTACTTC CASSLAPPETQYF TRBJ2-5 . TRBV5-1 few
TGCGCCAGCAGCACCAGACAGGGCTTCTACGAGCAGTACTTC CASSTRQGFYEQYF TRBJ2-7 TRBD1 TRBV5-1 few
TGCAGCGTCGTATGCCGGGACAGCAACGAGCAGTACTTC CSVVCRDSNEQYF TRBJ2-7 TRBD1 TRBV29-1 many
TGCAGTGCTAGAAAGGGACTGGCGACCGGGGAGCTGTTTTTT CSARKGLATGELFF TRBJ2-2 . TRBV20-1 many
TGTGCCAGCAGCTTGGACAGGGGCTCTGGAAACACCATATATTTT CASSLDRGSGNTIYF TRBJ1-3 TRBD1 TRBV5-5 few
TGTGCTAGTGGTTTGGCCCGGACTAGCGGGACCCCCTACGAGCAGTACTTC CASGLARTSGTPYEQYF TRBJ2-7 TRBD2 TRBV12-5 few
TGCAGTGCGGAAGACAGGGGGCAAGGCACAGATACGCAGTATTTT CSAEDRGQGTDTQYF TRBJ2-3 TRBD1 TRBV20-1 .
TGTGCCAGCAGCTTTAAGGGGGATTCACCCCTCCACTTT CASSFKGDSPLHF TRBJ1-6 . TRBV7-3 few
TGTGCCAGCAGCTTATACGGACAGGGAGGGCATGGCTACACCTTC CASSLYGQGGHGYTF TRBJ1-2 TRBD1 TRBV7-3 many
TGCAGTGCGCTCTCTAGGAAGGGACTAACCTACGAGCAGTACTTC CSALSRKGLTYEQYF TRBJ2-7 TRBD2 TRBV20-1 .
TGCAGTGCTAATAGCGTCAATAAGAAGTCCGGGGAGCTGTTTTTT CSANSVNKKSGELFF TRBJ2-2 . TRBV20-1 .
TGTGCCAGCAGCCGGACGGTCACTGAAGCTTTCTTT CASSRTVTEAFF TRBJ1-1 . TRBV7-9 .
TGTGCCAGCAGTTCCAGACTAGCTGTTCCCTACGAGCAGTACTTC CASSSRLAVPYEQYF TRBJ2-7 TRBD2 TRBV12-3/TRBV12-4 many
TGTGCCAGCAGCCAAGATAGACTAGCGGATTTATACAATGAGCAGTTCTTC CASSQDRLADLYNEQFF TRBJ2-1 TRBD2 TRBV4-2 few
TGTGCCACCCGCAGGGTCCAAGAGACCCAGTACTTC CATRRVQETQYF TRBJ2-5 . TRBV15 many
TGTGCCAGCAGCTCGCTCCGGGACTACTCCTACGAGCAGTACTTC CASSSLRDYSYEQYF TRBJ2-7 TRBD2 TRBV13 few
TGCGCCAGCAGCCCGGCCGTAGTAGCGGCCGCAGATACGCAGTATTTT CASSPAVVAAADTQYF TRBJ2-3 . TRBV5-1 few
TGCGCCAGCAGCGCCCCTGGGGGGGGGTATGAAGAGACCCAGTACTTC CASSAPGGGYEETQYF TRBJ2-5 TRBD2 TRBV5-1 .
TGCGCCAGCAGCTATAGACAGGGGAACTATGGCTACACCTTC CASSYRQGNYGYTF TRBJ1-2 TRBD1 TRBV5-1 .
TGTGCCAGCAGCTTATTTGCAGATAACACTGAAGCTTTCTTT CASSLFADNTEAFF TRBJ1-1 . TRBV7-3 many
TGCAGCGTTGATCGGTCCGACTCAGATACGCAGTATTTT CSVDRSDSDTQYF TRBJ2-3 . TRBV29-1 many
TGCAGCGTCTCAGACAGGGTCGCTGAAGCTTTCTTT CSVSDRVAEAFF TRBJ1-1 TRBD1 TRBV29-1 .
TGCAGTGCTACCTTCGGGACCCACAATGAGCAGTTCTTC CSATFGTHNEQFF TRBJ2-1 . TRBV20-1 many
TGTGCCACCAGCAGGCTGTTCGGGGGGCGTGCAGATACGCAGTATTTT CATSRLFGGRADTQYF TRBJ2-3 . TRBV15 .
TGTGCCAGCAGCTCTGACAGGGTAGTTGCAGATACGCAGTATTTT CASSSDRVVADTQYF TRBJ2-3 TRBD1 TRBV4-2 .
TGTGCCAGCACTGAGGGGGGGGCCGGTACCGGGGAGCTGTTTTTT CASTEGGAGTGELFF TRBJ2-2 . TRBV6-2/TRBV6-3 few
TGCAGTGCTAACCGACAGGGGGGAAATGGCTACACCTTC CSANRQGGNGYTF TRBJ1-2 TRBD1 TRBV20-1 .
TGTGCCAGCAGGCCCACGGACCTAACTAATGAAAAACTGTTTTTT CASRPTDLTNEKLFF TRBJ1-4 . TRBV6-2/TRBV6-3 .
TGTGCCAGCAGCACGCCGGGACACCGATACTCGGGGGATCAGCCCCAGCATTTT CASSTPGHRYSGDQPQHF TRBJ1-5 . TRBV11-2 few
TGTGCCAGCAGCTCCCAGGGGGTGGGCACTGAAGCTTTCTTT CASSSQGVGTEAFF TRBJ1-1 TRBD1 TRBV7-2 many
TGCGCCAGCAGCCCTTCCCTGGATAGTTCCTACGAGCAGTACTTC CASSPSLDSSYEQYF TRBJ2-7 . TRBV5-1 .
TGTGCCAGCAGCTTAGACTTCCGAAGTTCAGGGGGAGATGGCTACACCTTC CASSLDFRSSGGDGYTF TRBJ1-2 TRBD1 TRBV11-2 few
TGTGCCAGCAGTGTAGGGAACACGCTTCTCGGGGCCAACGTCCTGACTTTC CASSVGNTLLGANVLTF TRBJ2-6 . TRBV6-1 few
TGCGCCAGCAGCCCTCCGGGACCGCCGAACACTGAAGCTTTCTTT CASSPPGPPNTEAFF TRBJ1-1 . TRBV4-3 once
TGCAGTGCTACAGGCCCGAACACCGGGGAGCTGTTTTTT CSATGPNTGELFF TRBJ2-2 . TRBV20-1 few
TGCAGTGCTAGCCTCGGGACAGAACAAGAGACCCAGTACTTC CSASLGTEQETQYF TRBJ2-5 TRBD1 TRBV20-1 .
TGTGCCAGCAGTTTTAGAGGACAGGGGTATGGCTACACCTTC CASSFRGQGYGYTF TRBJ1-2 TRBD1 TRBV28 few
TGTGCCAGCTCACCCAACAGGGAAGATTACAATGAGCAGTTCTTC CASSPNREDYNEQFF TRBJ2-1 . TRBV18 many
TGCAGTGCTAGAGAAGAGGGGGTAGGGGAAAAACTGTTTTTT CSAREEGVGEKLFF TRBJ1-4 . TRBV20-1 .
TGTGCCAGCAGTCCGACAGGGGCTCTGAACACTGAAGCTTTCTTT CASSPTGALNTEAFF TRBJ1-1 TRBD1 TRBV12-3/TRBV12-4 .
TGTGCCAGCAACACCGGGGCCTCATATGAGCAGTTCTTC CASNTGASYEQFF TRBJ2-1 . TRBV28 .
TGCGCCAGCAGCTCCTTACAGGGGGATACGCAGTATTTT CASSSLQGDTQYF TRBJ2-3 TRBD1 TRBV5-1 many
TGCGCCAGCAGTAAAGCCGGGTCCCAAAGCTCCTACGAGCAGTACTTC CASSKAGSQSSYEQYF TRBJ2-7 . TRBV5-1 .